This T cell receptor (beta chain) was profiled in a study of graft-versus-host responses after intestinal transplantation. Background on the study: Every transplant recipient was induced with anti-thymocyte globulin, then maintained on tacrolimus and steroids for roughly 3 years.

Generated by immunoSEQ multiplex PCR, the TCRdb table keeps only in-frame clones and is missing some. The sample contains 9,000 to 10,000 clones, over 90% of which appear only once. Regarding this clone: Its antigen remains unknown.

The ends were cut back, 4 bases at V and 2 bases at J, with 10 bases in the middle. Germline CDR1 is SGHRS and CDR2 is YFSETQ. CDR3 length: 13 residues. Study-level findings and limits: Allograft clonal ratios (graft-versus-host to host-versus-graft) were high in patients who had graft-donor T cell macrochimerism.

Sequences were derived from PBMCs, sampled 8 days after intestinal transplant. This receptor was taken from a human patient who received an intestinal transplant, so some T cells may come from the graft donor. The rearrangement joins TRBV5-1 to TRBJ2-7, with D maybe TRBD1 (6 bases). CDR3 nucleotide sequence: TGCGCCAGCAGCCTGGACAGCACCTACGAGCAGTACTTC. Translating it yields CASSLDSTYEQYF.